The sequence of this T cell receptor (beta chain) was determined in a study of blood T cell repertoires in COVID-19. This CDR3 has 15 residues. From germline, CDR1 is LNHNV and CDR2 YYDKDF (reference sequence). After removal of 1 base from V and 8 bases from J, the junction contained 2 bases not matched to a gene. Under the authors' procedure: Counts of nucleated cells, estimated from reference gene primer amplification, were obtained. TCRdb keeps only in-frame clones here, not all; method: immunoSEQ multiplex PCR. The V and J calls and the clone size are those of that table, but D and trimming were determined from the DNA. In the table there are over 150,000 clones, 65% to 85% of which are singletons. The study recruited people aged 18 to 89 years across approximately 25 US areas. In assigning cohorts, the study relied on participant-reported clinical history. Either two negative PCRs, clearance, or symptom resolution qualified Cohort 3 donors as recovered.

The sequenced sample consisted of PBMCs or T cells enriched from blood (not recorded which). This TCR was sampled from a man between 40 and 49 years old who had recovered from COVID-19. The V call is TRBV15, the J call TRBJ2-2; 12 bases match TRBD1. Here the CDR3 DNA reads TGTGCCACCAGCAGAGGGGACAGGGGGCCGGGGGAGCTGTTTTTT. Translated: CATSRGDRGPGELFF.